The 5 T cell receptor beta chains given below trace back to one sample, sequenced in a study of T cells of healthy individuals. Via MiXCR, TCRdb re-called the 5' RACE reads, giving one row per CDR3 protein. This table holds tens of thousands of distinct CDR3 sequences, around 15% found once. The receptors stem from a human donor in good health.

The gene calls are TRBV5-6 and TRBJ1-1; D is undetermined. V dropped 0 bases and J dropped 11 bases, with 14 bases sitting between them. CDR3 length: 13 amino acids. Germline lookup yields CDR1 SGHDT and CDR2 YYEEEE. In DNA form, the CDR3 reads TGTGCCAGCAGCTTGGGGACGAGGGTTGGCGCTTTCTTT. Its protein is CASSLGTRVGAFF. Using reference TRBV5-6 and TRBJ1-1 for the parts outside the CDR3, the full variable domain is DAGVTQSPTHLIKTRGQQVTLRCSPKSGHDTVSWYQQALGQGPQFIFQYYEEEERQRGNFPDRFSGHQFPNYSSELNVNALLLGDSALYLCASSLGTRVGAFFGQGTRLTVV.

This chain uses TRBV6-5 with TRBJ1-1; D is unclear. With 5 bases removed from V and 1 base from J, the gap between germline ends came to 5 bases. CDR3 length: 12 amino acids. Germline loops: CDR1 MNHEY, CDR2 SVGAGI. Here the CDR3 reads CASSETNTEAFF. The CDR3 nucleotides are TGTGCCAGCAGTGAGACGAACACTGAAGCTTTCTTT.

This clonotype was seen many times. V is TRBV20-1 and J is TRBJ1-6; maybe TRBD1 (5 bases). Germline V gene lookup returns CDR1 DFQATT and CDR2 SNEGSKA (reference sequence). The CDR3 sequence is 16 residues long. The V gene lost 0 bases and the J gene lost 6 bases, with 15 bases spanning the gap. The CDR3 bases are TGCAGTGCTAGAGACGAACCGGGACGGGTTAATTCACCCCTCCACTTT. Its protein product is CSARDEPGRVNSPLHF.

This sequence joins TRBV5-4 and TRBJ2-7, with D possibly matching TRBD2 (6 bases). CDR3 length equals 14 residues. V lost 2 bases to trimming and J lost 3 bases, with 12 bases between them. The germline V gene has CDR1 SGHNT and CDR2 YYREEE (reference sequence). The chain's CDR3 is CASSFGVRGYEQYF. CDR3 coding DNA: TGTGCCAGCAGCTTCGGGGTGCGGGGCTACGAGCAGTACTTC. Filled out from reference TRBV5-4 and TRBJ2-7, the complete variable domain reads ETGVTQSPTHLIKTRGQQVTLRCSSQSGHNTVSWYQQALGQGPQFIFQYYREEENGRGNFPPRFSGLQFPNYSSELNVNALELDDSALYLCASSFGVRGYEQYFGPGTRLTVT.

This clonotype was recorded at least ten times. The chain links TRBV11-3 to TRBJ2-3, with D perhaps TRBD2 (5 bases). Trimming cost V 1 base and J 4 bases, with 12 bases left between them. The CDR3 covers 15 residues. CDR1 is SGHNT, CDR2 YENEEA, per germline. The CDR3 DNA follows: TGTGCCAGCAGCTTAGGGCCCCCCGGGGCAGATACGCAGTATTTT. Translating gives CASSLGPPGADTQYF.